These 5 T cell receptor beta chains were all obtained from the same sample, sequenced in a study of Graves' ophthalmopathy and Graves' hyperthyroidism. RNA served as the template for amplifying TCR beta CDR3 regions. HTBI primers were employed in first-round RT-PCR, then a second-round multiplex PCR followed. TCRdb re-called the multiplex PCR reads with MiXCR, one entry per CDR3 protein. The data contain around 170,000 distinct CDR3 sequences, 30% to 45% of them singletons. Input material: peripheral blood. Every receptor here comes from a woman between 40 and 50 years old with Graves' ophthalmopathy.

The gene calls are TRBV7-3 and TRBJ2-4, with D unclear. The CDR3 extends over 13 amino acids. The V end was cut by 3 bases, the J end by 7 bases, with 10 bases between. Per germline, CDR1 SGHTA and CDR2 FQGTGA. The DNA of the CDR3 is TGTGCCAGCAGCTTGACGAAAGAGAACATTCAGTACTTC. Its translation is CASSLTKENIQYF.

The CDR3 loop reads CASAMLAGAVETQYF. The CDR3 coding sequence is TGTGCTAGTGCCATGTTGGCGGGAGCGGTGGAGACCCAGTACTTC. The rearrangement links TRBV12-5 to TRBJ2-5, with 7 bases matching TRBD2. The junction had 13 bases not matched to a gene; V was cut back by 7 bases and J by 5 bases. CDR3 length equals 15 residues. Germline CDR1 reads LGHNT; CDR2 reads FRNRAP.

The rearrangement joins TRBV7-2 to TRBJ1-1; D is perhaps TRBD1 (5 bases). V was cut by 4 bases and J by 3 bases, with 12 bases left in between. CDR1 and CDR2 from the germline V gene are SGHTA and FQGNSA. CDR3 size: 14 residues. This CDR3 reads CASSSNPGDTEAFF. CDR3 nucleotides: TGTGCCAGCAGCTCCAATCCGGGGGACACTGAAGCTTTCTTT.

This clonotype was seen at least ten times. V usage is TRBV12-3 or TRBV12-4 and J usage is TRBJ1-1; D is unresolved. The CDR3 has 13 amino acids. Trimming left V 6 bases short and J 1 base short, with 9 bases between. This chain's CDR3 is CASSKHRNTEAFF. For the CDR3, the DNA is TGTGCCAGCAGCAAACACCGGAACACTGAAGCTTTCTTT.

The chain recombines TRBV28 with TRBJ1-1; D is uncertain. The germline V and J ends were trimmed by 6 bases and 7 bases, with 12 bases remaining between them. Germline V gene data show CDR1 as MDHEN and CDR2 as SYDVKM. The CDR3 length is 12 residues. CDR3 nucleotide sequence: TGTGCCAGCAGCCCCGGGATACGTGAAGCTTTCTTT. This codes for CASSPGIREAFF.